The next 30 T cell receptor beta chains were all read from a single sample in a study of Ad26.COV2.S vaccination and SARS-CoV-2 variants. Treatment in this sample: around 19 received Ad26.COV2.S at low or high dose, single or two shots; several received placebo; per-sample allocation not given. All samples were drawn on day 63, counting from the first vaccine or placebo injection. Produced via immunoSEQ multiplex PCR; TCRdb's table is partial and in-frame only. Here the sample spans roughly 350,000 clones, about nine tenths being singletons. The material was peripheral blood, obtained in a trial of Ad26.COV2.S vaccine versus placebo. The receptors derive from a person aged 18 to 59 who received the Ad26.COV2.S COVID-19 vaccine or a placebo.

The chain carries TRBV5-1 and TRBJ1-4, with 7 bases fitting TRBD1. The CDR3 is 15 residues long. Trimming removed 3 bases from V and 4 bases from J; junction bases left unmatched: 6. The germline V gene has CDR1 SGHRS and CDR2 YFSETQ. Written as DNA, the CDR3 is TGCGCCAGCAGCTCGGCCGGGACAGATAATGAAAAACTGTTTTTT. It translates to CASSSAGTDNEKLFF.

V usage is TRBV3-1 (or the pseudogene TRBV3-2) and J usage is TRBJ2-5, with 10 bases lining up with TRBD2. CDR1 is LGHDT, CDR2 YNNKEL, per germline (reference sequence). V dropped 1 base and J dropped 3; count of bases not matched to a gene: 2. The length of the CDR3 is 15 residues. The CDR3 nucleotides are TGTGCCAGCAGCCAAGCACTAGCGGGAAAAGAGACCCAGTACTTC. Amino acids: CASSQALAGKETQYF.

This sequence joins TRBV9 and TRBJ2-7; 10 nucleotides match TRBD2. V lost 4 bases, J lost 7 bases, and 11 bases stayed unmatched. Per germline, CDR1 SGDLS and CDR2 YYNGEE. The CDR3 has 15 residues. This CDR3 is CASSPWTSGPGEQYF. The CDR3 DNA sequence: TGTGCCAGCAGCCCGTGGACTAGCGGCCCTGGAGAGCAGTACTTC.

The chain carries TRBV19 and TRBJ1-1; 8 bases fit TRBD1. V lost 7 bases to trimming and J lost 7 bases; unmatched junction nucleotides: 14. The CDR3 runs 15 residues. CDR1 LNHDA and CDR2 SQIVND come from the germline V gene (reference sequence). The CDR3 spells CASTPRQGKIYEAFF. Written as DNA, the CDR3 is TGTGCCAGTACCCCCCGACAGGGGAAGATCTATGAAGCTTTCTTT.

The V call is TRBV7-9, the J call TRBJ1-6; D is possibly TRBD1 (5 bases). V shed 2 bases and J shed 9 bases, with 17 bases lying between them. Germline CDR1 and CDR2: SEHNR and FQNEAQ (reference sequence). The CDR3 extends over 16 amino acids. The CDR3 bases are TGTGCCAGCAGCTTACTCCGGGGCACCCTGGGTTCACCCCTCCACTTT. Protein sequence: CASSLLRGTLGSPLHF.

The chain is built from TRBV4-1 and TRBJ1-1; tentative D call: TRBD1 (6 bases). V was shortened by 1 base and J by 10 bases, with 22 bases between the two germline ends. Germline values: CDR1 MGHRA, CDR2 YSYEKL. This CDR3 spans 16 amino acids. The CDR3 DNA reads as TGCGCCAGCAGCCAAGTCCTAGACCCCTGGGGGCCAGGAGCTTTCTTT. Translating gives CASSQVLDPWGPGAFF.

The J gene is TRBJ1-2, the V gene TRBV6-5, with TRBD1 matching over 10 bases. Per germline, CDR1 MNHEY and CDR2 SVGAGI. CDR3 length: 14 amino acids. The ends lost 7 bases at V and 4 bases at J; junction bases unmatched: 6. Here the CDR3 reads CASITGTGVYGYTF. For the CDR3, the DNA is TGTGCCAGCATCACCGGGACAGGGGTCTATGGCTACACCTTC.

The chain recombines TRBV10-3 with TRBJ1-6; D ambiguous. In germline, CDR1 is ENHRY, CDR2 SYGVKD. The CDR3 extends over 15 amino acids. V lost 5 bases and J lost 0, with 8 bases in between. CDR3 sequence reads: CAISREYSYNSPLHF. For the CDR3, the DNA is TGTGCCATCAGTAGGGAATACTCCTATAATTCACCCCTCCACTTT.

The chain employs TRBV7-6 and TRBJ2-5; no firm D call. V lost 0 bases and J lost 0, with 14 bases in between. The CDR3 has 17 residues. Germline V CDR1 and CDR2: SGHVS, FNYEAQ. The CDR3 spells CASSLARTAVDQETQYF. The CDR3 DNA follows: TGTGCCAGCAGCTTAGCGCGGACGGCTGTGGACCAAGAGACCCAGTACTTC.

This sequence joins TRBV29-1 and TRBJ1-1; D call uncertain. The CDR3 covers 12 residues. CDR1 is SQVTM and CDR2 is ANQGSEA in the germline V gene. V shed 0 bases and J shed 7 bases, with 9 bases lying between them. In nucleotides, the CDR3 is TGCAGCGTTGAAGAGGCCAGAAATGAAGCTTTCTTT. As protein: CSVEEARNEAFF.

The V call is TRBV6-2 or TRBV6-3, the J call TRBJ2-1, with D perhaps given as TRBD1 or TRBD2 (5 bases each). Trimming took 4 bases from V and 8 from J, leaving 21 bases between them. Germline V CDR1 and CDR2: MNHEY, SVGEGT. The CDR3 loop spans 16 amino acids. The CDR3 is CASSSYRFSGWDEQFF. DNA for the CDR3: TGTGCCAGCAGTTCCTACAGGTTCTCGGGGTGGGATGAGCAGTTCTTC.

This chain joins TRBV29-1 and TRBJ1-1; no reliable D call. Trimming shortened V by 2 bases and J by 0 bases, and 16 bases separated the two germline ends. CDR1 SQVTM and CDR2 ANQGSEA come from the germline V gene. CDR3 length equals 16 residues. The CDR3 spells CSVESGMPKMNTEAFF. The CDR3 coding sequence is TGCAGCGTTGAATCGGGCATGCCAAAGATGAACACTGAAGCTTTCTTT. Combining the CDR3 with reference TRBV29-1 and TRBJ1-1 gives the whole variable domain SAVISQKPSRDICQRGTSLTIQCQVDSQVTMMFWYRQQPGQSLTLIATANQGSEATYESGFVIDKFPISRPNLTFSTLTVSNMSPEDSSIYLCSVESGMPKMNTEAFFGQGTRLTVV.

The chain combines TRBV7-9 with TRBJ2-5; TRBD1 agrees at 9 bases. The junction had 6 bases not matched to a gene; V was cut back by 5 bases and J by 2 bases. The germline V gene encodes CDR1 SEHNR and CDR2 FQNEAQ (reference sequence). The CDR3 is 15 residues long. CDR3 in DNA: TGTGCCAGCAGCACGACAGGGGGGCTGCAAGAGACCCAGTACTTC. Translation: CASSTTGGLQETQYF.

The V gene is TRBV5-1, the J gene TRBJ1-3, with D unresolved. Germline values: CDR1 SGHRS, CDR2 YFSETQ. Between the trimmed V and J ends, which lost 4 bases and 0 bases, there was a span of 8 bases. This CDR3 comprises 14 residues. CDR3 nucleotides: TGCGCCAGCAGCCCTACGGTCTCTGGAAACACCATATATTTT. Encoded protein: CASSPTVSGNTIYF.

CDR3 amino acids: CASSPTPNVGYEQYF. CDR3 in DNA: TGTGCCAGCTCACCAACTCCGAATGTGGGCTACGAGCAGTACTTC. This chain links TRBV18 with TRBJ2-7; D gene uncertain. The CDR3 contains 15 residues. In germline, CDR1 is KGHSH, CDR2 LQKENI. The V gene lost 2 bases and the J gene lost 3 bases, with 14 bases spanning the gap.

The rearrangement joins TRBV5-6 to TRBJ2-7, with TRBD2 matching over 11 bases. This CDR3 region has 16 residues. V lost 1 base, J lost 5 bases, and 8 bases stayed unmatched. The germline V gene has CDR1 SGHDT and CDR2 YYEEEE. CDR3 DNA: TGTGCCAGCAGCTTGTTTCTAGCGGGGGGCCCCCACGAGCAGTACTTC. Translated, it gives CASSLFLAGGPHEQYF.

The V gene is TRBV5-4, the J gene TRBJ2-3, with 12 bases lining up with TRBD2. Germline assignment: CDR1 SGHNT and CDR2 YYREEE (reference sequence). With V trimmed by 4 bases and J by 5 bases, 14 bases remained unmatched. There are 18 residues in the CDR3. CDR3 bases: TGTGCCAGCAGCCCGATCGGGTCTAGCGGGGGGGCTCTAGATACGCAGTATTTT. Translating it yields CASSPIGSSGGALDTQYF.

V usage is TRBV28 and J usage is TRBJ1-4, with D unclear. Trimming stripped 6 bases from V and 7 bases from J, with 15 bases between. Germline V CDR1 and CDR2: MDHEN, SYDVKM. The CDR3 is 14 residues long. In DNA form, the CDR3 reads TGTGCCAGCAGAGTAAGGGTCCGAAGTGAAAAACTGTTTTTT. Translated: CASRVRVRSEKLFF.

The chain uses TRBV5-5 and TRBJ1-6; D is undetermined. Germline assignment: CDR1 SGHKS and CDR2 YYEKEE (reference sequence). The CDR3 contains 16 residues. The V and J ends lost 4 bases and 5 bases respectively, with 16 bases between them. The CDR3 loop reads CASSMARGDNNSPLHF. CDR3 bases: TGTGCCAGCAGCATGGCCCGGGGAGATAATAATTCACCCCTCCACTTT.

The chain carries TRBV7-2 and TRBJ2-1; 10 bases fit TRBD2. There are 14 residues in the CDR3. Trimming at V came to 7 bases and at J to 4 bases, leaving 4 bases not matched to a gene. Germline CDR1 and CDR2: SGHTA and FQGNSA. CDR3 amino acids: CASKTSGVYNEQFF. The DNA for the CDR3 is TGTGCCAGCAAAACTAGCGGGGTTTACAATGAGCAGTTCTTC.

The chain couples TRBV9 to TRBJ1-4, with 7 bases fitting TRBD1. V lost 0 bases, J lost 4 bases, and 6 bases stayed unmatched. Germline lookup yields CDR1 SGDLS and CDR2 YYNGEE. The CDR3 sequence is 16 residues long. DNA for the CDR3: TGTGCCAGCAGCGTAGCTCTAGGGGGCCTTAATGAAAAACTGTTTTTT. Residues: CASSVALGGLNEKLFF. Looking up the rest from reference TRBV9 and TRBJ1-4 gives the full variable domain: DSGVTQTPKHLITATGQRVTLRCSPRSGDLSVYWYQQSLDQGLQFLIQYYNGEERAKGNILERFSAQQFPDLHSELNLSSLELGDSALYFCASSVALGGLNEKLFFGSGTQLSVL.

As concerns this clone: This CDR3 is also generated by other DNA sequences in the sample. V usage is TRBV7-8 and J usage is TRBJ2-7; D perhaps matches TRBD1 (6 bases). Per the germline V gene, CDR1 is SGHVS and CDR2 is FQNEAQ. This CDR3 is built from 14 residues. With 0 bases removed from V and 3 bases from J, the gap between germline ends came to 9 bases. CDR3 DNA: TGTGCCAGCAGCTTAGCGCGGACAGACTACGAGCAGTACTTC. Amino acid sequence: CASSLARTDYEQYF.

The V gene is TRBV7-2, the J gene TRBJ2-3, with D tentatively TRBD2 (5 bases). V was pared by 5 bases and J by 6 bases, with 18 bases between. This CDR3 contains 15 residues. Germline CDR1 reads SGHTA; CDR2 reads FQGNSA. The CDR3 is CASSATTGLGDTQYF. DNA of the CDR3: TGTGCCAGCAGCGCGACTACCGGCCTAGGTGATACGCAGTATTTT.

The rearrangement joins TRBV10-3 to TRBJ2-3, with D tentatively TRBD1 or TRBD2 (5 bases each). CDR1 and CDR2 from the germline V gene are ENHRY and SYGVKD. V was cut by 4 bases and J by 0 bases, with 8 bases left in between. The CDR3 is 14 amino acids. The CDR3 is CAISGGRSTDTQYF. CDR3 DNA sequence: TGTGCCATCAGTGGGGGGAGAAGCACAGATACGCAGTATTTT.

The rearrangement uses TRBV10-3 and TRBJ2-5; TRBD1 matches at 7 bases. Germline CDR1 is ENHRY and CDR2 is SYGVKD. The V segment lost 4 bases and the J segment 5 bases; nucleotides outside the gene matches: 10. This CDR3 region has 15 residues. CDR3 coding DNA: TGTGCCATCAGTGGACCGGGACAGTCTCGGGAGACCCAGTACTTC. Translating gives CAISGPGQSRETQYF.

This sequence joins TRBV7-9 and TRBJ2-4; perhaps TRBD2 as D (5 bases). CDR1 SEHNR and CDR2 FQNEAQ come from the germline V gene (reference sequence). This CDR3 has 16 amino acids. The germline V and J ends were trimmed by 5 bases and 7 bases, with 21 bases remaining between them. The CDR3 is CASSPRDPGSANIQYF. The CDR3 bases are TGTGCCAGCAGCCCCCGCGACCCGGGGTCGGCGAACATTCAGTACTTC.

The chain links TRBV20-1 to TRBJ2-7; 11 nucleotides agree with TRBD1. J gave up 5 bases and V 3 bases, and 6 bases lay outside the gene matches. Germline V CDR1 and CDR2: DFQATT, SNEGSKA (reference sequence). CDR3 size: 14 residues. The DNA for the CDR3 is TGCAGTGCTAGTGCCGGGACAGGGGGTCACGAGCAGTACTTC. Its protein product is CSASAGTGGHEQYF.

The chain uses TRBV4-3 and TRBJ1-4; maybe TRBD1 (6 bases). CDR3 length equals 15 residues. With 1 base removed from V and 7 bases from J, the gap between germline ends came to 13 bases. CDR1 is LGHNA, CDR2 YSLEER, per germline. Here the CDR3 DNA reads TGCGCCAGCAGCCAAGGGGGGCGCTATGGTGAAAAACTGTTTTTT. It specifies CASSQGGRYGEKLFF.

This chain links TRBV12-3 or TRBV12-4 with TRBJ2-5; D remains ambiguous. V was clipped by 6 bases and J by 6 bases, with 8 bases between them. This CDR3 has 11 amino acids. CDR3 sequence (DNA): TGTGCCAGCAGCCCCGAGCAGACCCAGTACTTC. Its protein is CASSPEQTQYF.

The chain joins TRBV7-2 to TRBJ2-5, with TRBD1 as a possible D gene (5 bases). CDR3 length equals 13 residues. From germline, CDR1 is SGHTA and CDR2 FQGNSA. The V gene lost 5 bases and the J gene lost 9 bases, with 16 bases spanning the gap. This CDR3 reads CASSRGWVGSQYF. Written as DNA, the CDR3 is TGTGCCAGCAGCAGGGGATGGGTGGGTTCCCAGTACTTC.